The rows below give T cell receptor beta chains drawn from one sample of a study of spatial heterogeneity in lung cancer. TCRdb processed the 5' RACE reads anew with MiXCR; each CDR3 protein has one entry. The data contain about 20,000 distinct CDR3 sequences, around a sixth of them seen just once; the ten biggest clones take up under 40%. Sequenced material: lung tumor tissue, taken at surgery. These receptor sequences come from a female donor with early-stage non-small cell lung cancer. CDR3s include the opening cysteine and the closing phenylalanine or tryptophan. Fields, in order: CDR3 length, J gene, V gene, D gene, clone size, CDR3 DNA, CDR3 protein. D genes are given only for firm matches. Where a row states a size, it is once, few, many or the class of an expanded clone; other rows omit it.

length: 18
J: TRBJ2-1
V: TRBV29-1
D: TRBD2
size: NA
DNA: TGCAGCGTTGAAGTGTGGTCGGTGTTGGGACTAGCGAACAATGAGCAGTTCTTC
CDR3: CSVEVWSVLGLANNEQFF

length: 14
J: TRBJ2-6
V: TRBV24-1
D: NA
size: many
DNA: TGTGCCACCAGTCAATGGACTGGGGCCAACGTCCTGACTTTC
CDR3: CATSQWTGANVLTF

length: 14
J: TRBJ2-3
V: TRBV27
D: NA
size: few
DNA: TGTGCCAGCAACCAAATTGGTAGCACAGATACGCAGTATTTT
CDR3: CASNQIGSTDTQYF

length: 16
J: TRBJ2-1
V: TRBV27
D: TRBD2
size: medium-sized
DNA: TGTGCCAGCAGCGGGGGGGCCAGCGGGGGACCCGGGGAGCAGTTCTTC
CDR3: CASSGGASGGPGEQFF

length: 14
J: TRBJ2-5
V: TRBV20-1
D: NA
size: NA
DNA: TGCAGTGCCCGGGACGGGGGAGAAAAAGAGACCCAGTACTTC
CDR3: CSARDGGEKETQYF

length: 18
J: TRBJ2-2
V: TRBV10-3
D: TRBD1
size: few
DNA: TGTGCCATCAGTGAGTCGAAGTCCGGGACAGCGAACACCGGGGAGCTGTTTTTT
CDR3: CAISESKSGTANTGELFF

length: 18
J: TRBJ2-1
V: TRBV28
D: TRBD2
size: many
DNA: TGTGCCAGCAGTCTGCTAGCCTTCGGGACTAGCGGAGGAAATGAGCAGTTCTTC
CDR3: CASSLLAFGTSGGNEQFF

length: 15
J: TRBJ2-4
V: TRBV4-1
D: NA
size: NA
DNA: TGCGCCAGCAGCCAAATCGCTCTAGCCAAAAACATTCAGTACTTC
CDR3: CASSQIALAKNIQYF

length: 14
J: TRBJ2-2
V: TRBV29-1
D: NA
size: many
DNA: TGCAGCGTTGAAGGAGGAGGCGTTGCCGGGGAGCTGTTTTTT
CDR3: CSVEGGGVAGELFF

length: 17
J: TRBJ2-7
V: TRBV20-1
D: NA
size: many
DNA: TGCAGTACCCTCGCCTTTAACGGGAGTTTAGGTTCCTACGAGCAGTACTTC
CDR3: CSTLAFNGSLGSYEQYF

length: 12
J: TRBJ2-5
V: TRBV28
D: TRBD2
size: NA
DNA: TGTGCCAGCAGTCGACTAGCGGGACCCCAGTACTTC
CDR3: CASSRLAGPQYF

length: 16
J: TRBJ2-7
V: TRBV5-4
D: NA
size: few
DNA: TGTGCCAGCAGCTTGGGGGTGGGGCAGAGCTCCTACGAGCAGTACTTC
CDR3: CASSLGVGQSSYEQYF

length: 13
J: TRBJ2-5
V: TRBV20-1
D: TRBD2
size: many
DNA: TGCAGTGCCAACCCGGCGGGAGGGTCCCCCCCGTACTTC
CDR3: CSANPAGGSPPYF

length: 16
J: TRBJ2-5
V: TRBV27
D: TRBD2
size: NA
DNA: TGTGCCAGCAGTTTTGACGGGGGGGCGCGTGTAGAGACCCAGTACTTC
CDR3: CASSFDGGARVETQYF

length: 17
J: TRBJ2-4
V: TRBV20-1
D: TRBD1
size: many
DNA: TGCAGTGCTAGAATTATATGGGACAGGGGGGACCAAAACATTCAGTACTTC
CDR3: CSARIIWDRGDQNIQYF

length: 13
J: TRBJ2-1
V: TRBV29-1
D: NA
size: few
DNA: TGCAGCGTTGGCAAGAGCTCCTACAATGAGCAGTTCTTC
CDR3: CSVGKSSYNEQFF

length: 15
J: TRBJ2-3
V: TRBV5-4
D: TRBD2
size: many
DNA: TGTGCCAGCAGCCGGGGGGGACTAGGCCCCGATACGCAGTATTTT
CDR3: CASSRGGLGPDTQYF

length: 16
J: TRBJ2-3
V: TRBV5-1
D: TRBD2
size: NA
DNA: TGCGCCAGCAGCTTGGAAGCGGGATGGCCAACCGATACGCAGTATTTT
CDR3: CASSLEAGWPTDTQYF

length: 19
J: TRBJ2-7
V: TRBV6-2/TRBV6-3
D: NA
size: many
DNA: TGTGCCAGCAGTTACCAACCTACGGAGGACAGTTTGGTCGCCTACGAGCAGTACTTC
CDR3: CASSYQPTEDSLVAYEQYF

length: 19
J: TRBJ1-6
V: TRBV6-5
D: TRBD1
size: medium-sized
DNA: TGTGCCAGCAGTTACAAGGGGACAGGGAATTCCGCCTATAATTCACCCCTCCACTTT
CDR3: CASSYKGTGNSAYNSPLHF

length: 15
J: TRBJ2-7
V: TRBV9
D: NA
size: many
DNA: TGTGCCAGCAGCGTAGGTAGCCAGAGCTCCTACGAGCAGTACTTC
CDR3: CASSVGSQSSYEQYF

length: 15
J: TRBJ2-1
V: TRBV28
D: NA
size: many
DNA: TGTGCCAGCAGTTTATCGCGGGACTCCTACAATGAGCAGTTCTTC
CDR3: CASSLSRDSYNEQFF

length: 14
J: TRBJ2-3
V: TRBV9
D: TRBD1
size: few
DNA: TGTGCCAGCAGCGAGAGACAGGGGAAAGATACGCAGTATTTT
CDR3: CASSERQGKDTQYF

length: 13
J: TRBJ2-7
V: TRBV10-3
D: NA
size: few
DNA: TGTGCCATCAGTGGGCAGACTTCCTACGAGCAGTACTTC
CDR3: CAISGQTSYEQYF

length: 16
J: TRBJ2-3
V: TRBV6-2/TRBV6-3
D: TRBD2
size: many
DNA: TGTGCCAGCAGACCCCTGGGACTAGCGGGGGTAGATACGCAGTATTTT
CDR3: CASRPLGLAGVDTQYF

length: 15
J: TRBJ2-5
V: TRBV18
D: NA
size: NA
DNA: TGTGCCAGCTCATCGGCCGGGACACCCTCAGAGACCCAGTACTTC
CDR3: CASSSAGTPSETQYF

length: 14
J: TRBJ2-7
V: TRBV7-8
D: TRBD1
size: medium-sized
DNA: TGTGCCAGCAGCCGGACAGGGGGCAAAGACGAGCAGTACTTC
CDR3: CASSRTGGKDEQYF

length: 11
J: TRBJ2-7
V: TRBV4-1
D: NA
size: NA
DNA: TGCGCCAGCAACACAGGGTACGAGCAGTACTTC
CDR3: CASNTGYEQYF

length: 15
J: TRBJ2-5
V: TRBV20-1
D: NA
size: medium-sized
DNA: TGCAGTGCTACCGTGGGACCAGCCCCACAAGAGACCCAGTACTTC
CDR3: CSATVGPAPQETQYF

length: 12
J: TRBJ2-1
V: TRBV7-9
D: NA
size: few
DNA: TGTGCCGTCCCAGCAGGTCGGAATGAGCAGTTCTTC
CDR3: CAVPAGRNEQFF

length: 16
J: TRBJ2-6
V: TRBV20-1
D: TRBD1
size: many
DNA: TGCAGTGCTTCCGGGACAGGGGGCTCTGGGGCCAACGTCCTGACTTTC
CDR3: CSASGTGGSGANVLTF

length: 14
J: TRBJ2-5
V: TRBV29-1
D: TRBD2
size: many
DNA: TGCAGCGTCACTAGCGGGCCTAGCCAAGAGACCCAGTACTTC
CDR3: CSVTSGPSQETQYF

length: 18
J: TRBJ2-2
V: TRBV10-1
D: NA
size: NA
DNA: TGCGCCAGCAGTGGCCCTCTAGGAAGGGCCCTGAACACCGGGGAGCTGTTTTTT
CDR3: CASSGPLGRALNTGELFF

length: 14
J: TRBJ2-5
V: TRBV6-1
D: NA
size: NA
DNA: TGTGCCAGCATCCAGGACCGCGGGCGTGAGACCCAGTACTTC
CDR3: CASIQDRGRETQYF

length: 14
J: TRBJ2-3
V: TRBV29-1
D: TRBD2
size: many
DNA: TGCAGCGGTAAGGGACTAGCGGGAGGAGGAACGCAGTATTTT
CDR3: CSGKGLAGGGTQYF

length: 15
J: TRBJ2-1
V: TRBV11-2
D: TRBD2
size: NA
DNA: TGTGCCAGCAGGATTCCGGGACTAGCGAGTAATGAGCAGTTCTTC
CDR3: CASRIPGLASNEQFF

length: 15
J: TRBJ2-2
V: TRBV20-1
D: NA
size: NA
DNA: TGCAGTGCCCCCCAAGGGGGGGGTTTATCCGGGGAGCTGTTTTTT
CDR3: CSAPQGGGLSGELFF

length: 13
J: TRBJ2-7
V: TRBV2
D: NA
size: many
DNA: TGTGCCAGCAGTCGGACAGAATTCTACGAGCAGTACTTC
CDR3: CASSRTEFYEQYF

length: 17
J: TRBJ1-2
V: TRBV27
D: TRBD1
size: medium-sized
DNA: TGTGCCAGCAGTTTATCCTTTTCGACAGGGGGTAACTATGGCTACACCTTC
CDR3: CASSLSFSTGGNYGYTF

length: 14
J: TRBJ1-3
V: TRBV12-3/TRBV12-4
D: NA
size: few
DNA: TGTGCCAGCAGGCCGCTCAGCTCTGGAAACACCATATATTTT
CDR3: CASRPLSSGNTIYF

length: 14
J: TRBJ2-5
V: TRBV20-1
D: TRBD1
size: medium-sized
DNA: TGCAGTGCTAGGGGACAGGGGCCCGGGGAGACCCAGTACTTC
CDR3: CSARGQGPGETQYF

length: 16
J: TRBJ2-3
V: TRBV18
D: TRBD2
size: NA
DNA: TGTGCCAGCTCACCTAGGACTAGCGGGAGTGCGGATACGCAGTATTTT
CDR3: CASSPRTSGSADTQYF

length: 16
J: TRBJ1-1
V: TRBV19
D: NA
size: many
DNA: TGTGCCAGTAGTATAGGTTTTGGGGTGGCGAACACTGAAGCTTTCTTT
CDR3: CASSIGFGVANTEAFF

length: 15
J: TRBJ2-1
V: TRBV4-1
D: TRBD1
size: many
DNA: TGCGCCAGCAGCCGCCTCCCGGCCAGGGGGAATGAGCAGTTCTTC
CDR3: CASSRLPARGNEQFF

length: 14
J: TRBJ2-1
V: TRBV9
D: NA
size: many
DNA: TGTGCCAGCAGCGTAGAAGACGGGAGTTATGAGCAGTTCTTC
CDR3: CASSVEDGSYEQFF

length: 13
J: TRBJ2-3
V: TRBV30
D: NA
size: NA
DNA: TGTGCCTGGGGGGGAATGGGGGGAGATACGCAGTATTTT
CDR3: CAWGGMGGDTQYF

length: 13
J: TRBJ2-1
V: TRBV7-2
D: NA
size: many
DNA: TGTGCCAGCAGCTTAATGGAGTGGGATGAGCAGTTCTTC
CDR3: CASSLMEWDEQFF

length: 15
J: TRBJ2-7
V: TRBV4-2
D: NA
size: few
DNA: TGTGCCAGCAGCCAAGAACGAGCGGGTGGATACGAGCAGTACTTC
CDR3: CASSQERAGGYEQYF